This entry describes one T cell receptor beta chain. The antigen remains unidentified. The repertoire was sequenced with immunoSEQ multiplex PCR; TCRdb's copy has only in-frame clones and lacks some. The table records about 120,000 clones, around nine tenths of them present only once. This sample stems from a study of T cell responses to AZD1222 COVID-19 vaccine. Regarding the study as a whole: Clonal diversity was possibly underestimated, and white British individuals and females predominated among donors. With two AZD1222 doses given, Spike-specific TCR breadth and depth both rose.

The CDR3 is 14 amino acids. Germline lookup yields CDR1 SGDLS and CDR2 YYNGEE. The V gene lost 4 bases and the J gene lost 5 bases, with 14 bases spanning the gap. The chain links TRBV9 to TRBJ2-3, with D perhaps matching TRBD2 (5 bases). The sequence came from an adult in good health. This sample comprised peripheral blood, obtained on day 0 of AZD1222 vaccination. DNA of the CDR3: TGTGCCAGCAGCTGGGCCAGCGGCGTAGATACGCAGTATTTT. Translation gives CASSWASGVDTQYF.